The TCR beta chain under discussion was sequenced for a study of blood T cell repertoires in COVID-19. For the study at large: Acute and convalescent COVID-19 samples came from the United States, Italy and Spain. The cDNA or gDNA used as material had been derived from T cells, B-cell-depleted T cells, or PBMCs.

Germline CDR1 SGHRS, CDR2 YFSETQ. V lost 4 bases, J lost 1 base, and 11 bases lay in between. The CDR3 is made up of 14 amino acids. Authors' processing steps: Scientists estimated how many nucleated cells there were by amplifying reference gene primers. Libraries were prepared by immunoSEQ multiplex PCR; TCRdb keeps only in-frame clonotypes and omits some of them. V and J calls and clone size come straight from that table; D and trimming were deduced from the DNA. The table records 100,000 or so clones, around 83% of them present only once. The source of this sequence is a man in his sixties or seventies with active or convalescent COVID-19. Sequences were obtained from peripheral blood. V usage is TRBV5-1 and J usage is TRBJ1-1, with D perhaps TRBD1 (6 bases). As DNA, the CDR3 is TGCGCCAGCAGCCAACAGGGCGGGAACACTGAAGCTTTCTTT. This sequence encodes CASSQQGGNTEAFF.